The clone carrying this TCR beta chain was seen only a few times. This CDR3 has 14 residues. Germline values: CDR1 SGHTA, CDR2 FQGNSA. The V and J ends lost 6 bases and 0 bases respectively, with 10 bases between them. The data belong to a study of blood T cells in healthy people across ages. Primed by a sample-barcoded 5' primer and a J-beta primer mix, a second PCR proceeded for roughly 6 to 12 cycles. Each TCR beta cDNA got a 12-nucleotide random molecular identifier. Paired-end reads containing CDR3 totaled no fewer than 3 million for each sample. TCRdb recomputed calls from the 5' RACE reads with MiXCR, one row per CDR3 protein. The sample has roughly 800,000 distinct CDR3 sequences; roughly 64% are singletons. The donors, all healthy, were Caucasians living in Russia, aged about 6 to 100.

The sequenced sample consisted of blood. The TCR sequence derives from a man aged 30-40 years in good health. V usage is TRBV7-2 and J usage is TRBJ2-3; no firm D call. Written as DNA, the CDR3 is TGTGCCAGCAGTATGGCCCACAGCACAGATACGCAGTATTTT. The encoded protein is CASSMAHSTDTQYF.